This T cell receptor beta chain derives from a study of identical twins. General observations from the study: Insertions were reduced in abundant cord blood beta clonotypes but not in memory repertoires.

Template switching added a universal primer site, and cDNA bore unique molecular identifiers. Each CDR3 protein is one row after TCRdb ran MiXCR on the 5' RACE reads. In the table there are some 1,700,000 distinct CDR3 sequences, under 35% of which are singletons. Healthy Caucasians alone served as donors. This CDR3 is built from 19 residues. In germline, CDR1 is MNHEY, CDR2 SVGEGT. The V gene end was trimmed by 2 bases and the J gene end by 2 bases; junction bases not matched to a gene: 7. Details on this clonotype: The antigen remains undetermined.

What was sequenced was cord blood. The chain couples TRBV6-2 or TRBV6-3 to TRBJ2-1; 15 nucleotides line up with TRBD2. This receptor was identified in a newborn girl in good health. Here the CDR3 DNA reads TGTGCCAGCAGTTACCCTGGACTAGCGGGAGGGAGGGCCTACAATGAGCAGTTCTTC. This encodes CASSYPGLAGGRAYNEQFF.